Listed below are T cell receptor beta chains from one sample, sequenced in a study of blood T cell repertoires in COVID-19. TCRdb's copy holds only in-frame clones and misses some; the assay was immunoSEQ multiplex PCR. There are around 140,000 clones in the sample; about 90% occur only once, and 2% to 2.5% lies in the top ten. The material sequenced was peripheral blood. These receptors all stem from a middle-aged man with active COVID-19. Both conserved end residues are trimmed from each CDR3. A D gene is named only where the DNA matches it firmly. Some rows have no size entry. The others give once, few or many, or a class for an expanded clone.

>TRBJ1-6|-|-|TRBV7-9
ASSLTGYSPLH
>TRBJ1-2|-|-|TRBV7-2
ASSLGRVEGYT
>TRBJ2-3|few|TRBD2|TRBV4-3
ASSQRGSEADTQY
>TRBJ2-2|-|-|TRBV5-1
ASSLVAYTGELF
>TRBJ1-4|many|-|TRBV6-6
ASSYSSREKLF
>TRBJ1-3|-|-|TRBV9
ASSVDSSGNTIY
>TRBJ2-3|-|-|TRBV6-5
ASLSRGIGTQY
>TRBJ1-5|-|TRBD1|TRBV28
ASTGQAWAQPQH
>TRBJ2-3|-|-|TRBV5-6
ASSLVAVLGDTQY
>TRBJ2-3|-|-|TRBV5-4
ASSGDLVTDTQY
>TRBJ2-3|-|TRBD2|TRBV20-1
SASLAGTGDTQY
>TRBJ1-2|-|-|TRBV16
ASSQSPADYGYT
>TRBJ1-4|-|-|TRBV12-3/TRBV12-4
ASSLSGGKLF
>TRBJ1-2|once|-|TRBV5-5
ASSLKTRGNDGYT
>TRBJ1-2|-|TRBD1|TRBV11-1
ASSLVADRGYGYT
>TRBJ2-7|-|TRBD2|TRBV7-2
ASSFGTRGGDEQY
>TRBJ1-1|few|-|TRBV11-2
ASSLGRGSRMNTEAF
>TRBJ2-7|few|-|TRBV6-6
ASSQTGSYEQY
>TRBJ2-3|-|-|TRBV12-5
ASGSGTDTQY
>TRBJ1-5|-|-|TRBV9
ASSVGTVNQPQH
>TRBJ2-4|-|TRBD1|TRBV18
ASSPNPWTGENIQY
>TRBJ1-1|few|-|TRBV2
ASSRGGVGTEAF
>TRBJ1-1|-|TRBD1|TRBV18
ASSPRTGANTEAF
>TRBJ2-3|-|-|TRBV12-3/TRBV12-4
ASSTSADTQY
>TRBJ2-1|once|TRBD2|TRBV18
ASSRASGGYYNEQF
>TRBJ1-2|-|-|TRBV6-5
ASTGLRDGYT
>TRBJ2-2|-|-|TRBV7-6
ASSRGGAQGTGTGELF
>TRBJ1-1|-|-|TRBV27
ASSLKRQWLNTEAF
>TRBJ1-4|-|TRBD1|TRBV7-9
ASGGQNEKLF
>TRBJ2-3|-|TRBD2|TRBV4-1
ASSQLAGALSTDTQY
>TRBJ2-3|-|-|TRBV2
ASRTGSSTDTQY
>TRBJ2-5|-|-|TRBV4-2
ASSPRPVKGETQY
>TRBJ1-1|-|-|TRBV19
ASTPDTLYYRTEAF